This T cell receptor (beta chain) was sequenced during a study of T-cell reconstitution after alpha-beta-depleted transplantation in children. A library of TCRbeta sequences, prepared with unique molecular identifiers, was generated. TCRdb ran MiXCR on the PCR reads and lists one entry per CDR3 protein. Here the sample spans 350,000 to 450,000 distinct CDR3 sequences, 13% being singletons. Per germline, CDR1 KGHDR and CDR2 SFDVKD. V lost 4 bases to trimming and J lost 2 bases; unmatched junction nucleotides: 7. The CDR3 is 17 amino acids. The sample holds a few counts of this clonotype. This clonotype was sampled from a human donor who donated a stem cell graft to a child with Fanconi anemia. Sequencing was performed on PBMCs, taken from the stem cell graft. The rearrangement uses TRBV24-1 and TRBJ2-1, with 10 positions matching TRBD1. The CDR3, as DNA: TGTGCCACCAGTGAAGCGGGACAGGGGATCACCTACAATGAGCAGTTCTTC. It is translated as CATSEAGQGITYNEQFF.